Shown below are 5 T cell receptor beta chains from a single sample sequenced in a study of graft-versus-host responses after intestinal transplantation. Profiled with immunoSEQ multiplex PCR; TCRdb holds only in-frame clones, not every one. This table has about 93,000 clones, about 93% appearing once. For these TCRs, the target antigens are not known. Material: unstimulated CD8+ T cells sorted from spleen or lymph node cells, obtained before intestinal transplant. Every receptor here comes from a human donor who received an intestinal transplant.

The rearrangement links TRBV7-9 to TRBJ2-7, with TRBD1 as a possible D gene (6 bases). The CDR3 runs 16 residues. Germline CDR1 is SEHNR and CDR2 is FQNEAQ (reference sequence). Trimming cost V 1 base and J 2 bases, with 15 bases left between them. The CDR3 is CASSLVMAGATYEQYF. CDR3 nucleotides: TGTGCCAGCAGCTTAGTTATGGCAGGGGCAACCTACGAGCAGTACTTC.

The chain carries TRBV30 and TRBJ1-2; D uncertain. CDR1 is GTSNPN and CDR2 is SVGIG in the germline V gene (reference sequence). Trimming shortened V by 1 base and J by 8 bases, and 14 bases separated the two germline ends. The CDR3 has 13 amino acids. CDR3 protein: CAWSETFPLGYTF. For the CDR3, the DNA is TGTGCCTGGAGTGAAACGTTCCCGCTAGGCTACACCTTC. Full variable domain (remainder filled in from reference TRBV30 and TRBJ1-2): SQTIHQWPATLVQPVGSPLSLECTVEGTSNPNLYWYRQAAGRGLQLLFYSVGIGQISSEVPQNLSASRPQDRQFILSSKKLLLSDSGFYLCAWSETFPLGYTFGSGTRLTVV.

This sequence joins TRBV5-6 and TRBJ2-3; possible D gene TRBD1, 6 bases. This CDR3 contains 15 residues. V was shortened by 4 bases and J by 3 bases, with 15 bases between the two germline ends. Germline V CDR1 and CDR2: SGHDT, YYEEEE. The CDR3 region has the DNA TGTGCCAGCAGCCTCGACAGGTCCGTGACAGATACGCAGTATTTT. Its translation: CASSLDRSVTDTQYF.

The V gene is TRBV27, the J gene TRBJ2-7; possible D gene TRBD1, 5 bases. CDR3 length equals 13 residues. Looked up from germline, CDR1 is MNHEY and CDR2 is SMNVEV (reference sequence). Between the trimmed V and J ends, which lost 3 bases and 1 base, there was a span of 7 bases. Written as DNA, the CDR3 is TGTGCCAGCAGTTTGACAGCTTCCTACGAGCAGTACTTC. It is translated as CASSLTASYEQYF.

The chain employs TRBV19 and TRBJ2-6, with 12 bases matching TRBD1. CDR3 length equals 17 residues. Germline CDR1 and CDR2: LNHDA and SQIVND (reference sequence). V was pared by 8 bases and J by 4 bases, with 9 bases of the junction left unmatched. CDR3 region: CASVRDRGLAGANVLTF. The CDR3 nucleotides are TGTGCCAGTGTCCGGGACAGGGGGCTGGCGGGGGCCAACGTCCTGACTTTC. Full variable domain (rest looked up from reference TRBV19 and TRBJ2-6): DGGITQSPKYLFRKEGQNVTLSCEQNLNHDAMYWYRQDPGQGLRLIYYSQIVNDFQKGDIAEGYSVSREKKESFPLTVTSAQKNPTAFYLCASVRDRGLAGANVLTFGAGSRLTVL.